These T cell receptor beta chains were read from a single sample in a study of T cell repertoires in cytomegalovirus infection. TCRdb called the reads again in MiXCR, with one record for every CDR3 protein. The sample shows about 830,000 distinct CDR3 sequences, approximately 29% of them seen only once. For these receptors, no antigen is known. Material: cultured CD8+ T cells from PBMCs, obtained from culture after CMV antigen stimulation. These receptors all come from a human donor in good health (CMV status not recorded). Some clones in this sample may be carry-over from other donors' samples. The CDR3 runs from the conserved cysteine through the conserved F or W. The order of the fields is CDR3 length, D gene, J gene, V gene, clone size, CDR3 DNA, CDR3 protein. The D gene is left open where the match is weak. Clone size, where shown, is once, few, many, or a class for clones that have expanded.

cdr3_length: 13; d_call: -; j_call: TRBJ1-6; v_call: TRBV10-2; clone_size: -; cdr3_nt: TGCGCCATCTCCAGTGGTTCTGGGGGACCCCTCCACTTT; cdr3_aa: CAISSGSGGPLHF
cdr3_length: 13; d_call: -; j_call: TRBJ2-1; v_call: TRBV7-9; clone_size: few; cdr3_nt: TGTGCCAGCAGCTCACCCGCACCCCATGAGCAGTTCTTC; cdr3_aa: CASSSPAPHEQFF
cdr3_length: 15; d_call: -; j_call: TRBJ2-3; v_call: TRBV7-9; clone_size: many; cdr3_nt: TGTGCCAGCAGCGCCCCTAGCACTAGCACAGATACGCAGTATTTT; cdr3_aa: CASSAPSTSTDTQYF
cdr3_length: 14; d_call: -; j_call: TRBJ1-5; v_call: TRBV2; clone_size: once; cdr3_nt: TGTGCCAGCAGTGGTCTCCCTGAATGGCAGCCCCAGCATTTT; cdr3_aa: CASSGLPEWQPQHF
cdr3_length: 12; d_call: -; j_call: TRBJ2-7; v_call: TRBV4-1; clone_size: once; cdr3_nt: TGCGCCAGCAGCCAAGAAGATGCCGAGCAGTACTTC; cdr3_aa: CASSQEDAEQYF
cdr3_length: 16; d_call: -; j_call: TRBJ1-1; v_call: TRBV7-9; clone_size: few; cdr3_nt: TGTGCCTTCTCTGGGGGGAAACGCCGATCGAACACTGAAGCTTTCTTT; cdr3_aa: CAFSGGKRRSNTEAFF
cdr3_length: 16; d_call: -; j_call: TRBJ1-1; v_call: TRBV4-3; clone_size: -; cdr3_nt: TGCGCCAGCAGCCAAGATCTTATACACCCGAACACTGAAGCTTTCTTT; cdr3_aa: CASSQDLIHPNTEAFF
cdr3_length: 14; d_call: -; j_call: TRBJ2-7; v_call: TRBV4-1; clone_size: -; cdr3_nt: TGTGCCAGCAGCTTGCCAGGGCACTCCTACGAGCAGTACTTC; cdr3_aa: CASSLPGHSYEQYF
cdr3_length: 14; d_call: TRBD1; j_call: TRBJ2-3; v_call: TRBV12-3/TRBV12-4; clone_size: few; cdr3_nt: TGTGCCAGCAGTTTAGTTGACGGACAGGTCCCTACGTTTTTT; cdr3_aa: CASSLVDGQVPTFF
cdr3_length: 18; d_call: TRBD1; j_call: TRBJ2-6; v_call: TRBV9; clone_size: -; cdr3_nt: TGTGCCAGCAGCGGGGGACAGGGGGCTGTCTTTGGGGCCAACGTCCTGACTTTC; cdr3_aa: CASSGGQGAVFGANVLTF
cdr3_length: 14; d_call: TRBD2; j_call: TRBJ2-7; v_call: TRBV12-3/TRBV12-4; clone_size: -; cdr3_nt: TGTGCCAGCAGTTTGGTAGCGGGGACCTACGAGCAGTACTTC; cdr3_aa: CASSLVAGTYEQYF
cdr3_length: 17; d_call: -; j_call: TRBJ2-3; v_call: TRBV24-1; clone_size: -; cdr3_nt: TGTGCCACCAGTGATGGGCCCCGCGGTGTGGTCACAGATACGCAGTATTTT; cdr3_aa: CATSDGPRGVVTDTQYF
cdr3_length: 18; d_call: -; j_call: TRBJ2-2; v_call: TRBV9; clone_size: -; cdr3_nt: TGTGCCAGCAGCGTAGGGCGGGACAAACCAGCGAACACCGGGGAGCTGTTTTTT; cdr3_aa: CASSVGRDKPANTGELFF
cdr3_length: 13; d_call: -; j_call: TRBJ2-3; v_call: TRBV4-1; clone_size: -; cdr3_nt: TGCGCCAGCAGCCCCGATACAAGCGATACGCAGTATTTT; cdr3_aa: CASSPDTSDTQYF
cdr3_length: 19; d_call: TRBD1; j_call: TRBJ2-5; v_call: TRBV27; clone_size: -; cdr3_nt: TGTGCCAGCAGTAAAAGAGCCGGGACAGGGGTTATCGTCTGGGAGACCCAGTACTTC; cdr3_aa: CASSKRAGTGVIVWETQYF
cdr3_length: 15; d_call: TRBD1; j_call: TRBJ1-1; v_call: TRBV6-5; clone_size: few; cdr3_nt: TGTGCCAGCAGTTACGACAGGGGGCTTAACACTGAAGCTTTCTTT; cdr3_aa: CASSYDRGLNTEAFF
cdr3_length: 12; d_call: -; j_call: TRBJ1-2; v_call: TRBV6-1; clone_size: -; cdr3_nt: TGTGCCAGCAGTCAGCGACAGTATGGCTACACCTTC; cdr3_aa: CASSQRQYGYTF
cdr3_length: 14; d_call: -; j_call: TRBJ2-7; v_call: TRBV27; clone_size: -; cdr3_nt: TGTGCCAGCAGACGCGGAGGGTCGGGCTACGAGCAGTACTTC; cdr3_aa: CASRRGGSGYEQYF
cdr3_length: 18; d_call: -; j_call: TRBJ1-6; v_call: TRBV4-3; clone_size: few; cdr3_nt: TGCGCCAGCAGCCAAGATCTCTTCTTAGGGACAAATAATTCACCCCTCCACTTT; cdr3_aa: CASSQDLFLGTNNSPLHF
cdr3_length: 15; d_call: TRBD1; j_call: TRBJ2-5; v_call: TRBV12-3/TRBV12-4; clone_size: many; cdr3_nt: TGTGCCAGCAGTTCTGGGACAGGGGGCCAAGAGACCCAGTACTTC; cdr3_aa: CASSSGTGGQETQYF
cdr3_length: 14; d_call: -; j_call: TRBJ1-2; v_call: TRBV19; clone_size: -; cdr3_nt: TGTGCCATCCCTAGCGCCGCGGGTGGCAGCGGCTACACCTTC; cdr3_aa: CAIPSAAGGSGYTF
cdr3_length: 11; d_call: -; j_call: TRBJ2-7; v_call: TRBV2; clone_size: -; cdr3_nt: TGTGCCAGCAGGGGCCGGGACAAACTGTACTTC; cdr3_aa: CASRGRDKLYF
cdr3_length: 17; d_call: -; j_call: TRBJ2-3; v_call: TRBV28; clone_size: -; cdr3_nt: TGTGCCAGCAGTTCCGGCTGGTCAGGGTTGGGCACAGATACGCAGTATTTT; cdr3_aa: CASSSGWSGLGTDTQYF
cdr3_length: 13; d_call: -; j_call: TRBJ1-1; v_call: TRBV20-1; clone_size: -; cdr3_nt: TGCAGTGGCAGGGGCAGGGGAGGCACTGAAGCTTTCTTT; cdr3_aa: CSGRGRGGTEAFF
cdr3_length: 18; d_call: TRBD2; j_call: TRBJ2-2; v_call: TRBV19; clone_size: -; cdr3_nt: TGTGCCAGTAGTCTTACTAGCGGGGGGGCTCGAGGCACCGGGGAGCTGTTTTTT; cdr3_aa: CASSLTSGGARGTGELFF
cdr3_length: 13; d_call: TRBD2; j_call: TRBJ2-1; v_call: TRBV12-3/TRBV12-4; clone_size: many; cdr3_nt: TGTGCCAGCAGTCTCCGGGAGGTTTCTGAGCAGTTCTTC; cdr3_aa: CASSLREVSEQFF
cdr3_length: 15; d_call: TRBD1; j_call: TRBJ2-5; v_call: TRBV9; clone_size: -; cdr3_nt: TGTGCCAGCAGCACCCGACAGGGGGATTATGAGACCCAGTACTTC; cdr3_aa: CASSTRQGDYETQYF
cdr3_length: 15; d_call: -; j_call: TRBJ1-3; v_call: TRBV4-1; clone_size: -; cdr3_nt: TGCGCCAGCAGCCAAGATCTTGGAGCTGGAAACACCATATATTTT; cdr3_aa: CASSQDLGAGNTIYF
cdr3_length: 14; d_call: -; j_call: TRBJ1-2; v_call: TRBV4-1; clone_size: few; cdr3_nt: TGCGCCAGCAGCCAAGAAGAAGGGGAACTTGGCTACACCTTC; cdr3_aa: CASSQEEGELGYTF
cdr3_length: 13; d_call: TRBD1; j_call: TRBJ1-1; v_call: TRBV6-1; clone_size: -; cdr3_nt: TGTGCCAGCCCTGGACAGGGGAACACTGAAGCTTTCTTT; cdr3_aa: CASPGQGNTEAFF
cdr3_length: 14; d_call: -; j_call: TRBJ2-5; v_call: TRBV7-8; clone_size: few; cdr3_nt: TGTGCCAGCAGCCCTACCTCTCGGGTGGAGACCCAGTACTTC; cdr3_aa: CASSPTSRVETQYF
cdr3_length: 15; d_call: TRBD1; j_call: TRBJ2-1; v_call: TRBV5-8; clone_size: -; cdr3_nt: TGTGCCAGCAGAACCGGGACAGGGGGCTACAATGAGCAGTTCTTC; cdr3_aa: CASRTGTGGYNEQFF
cdr3_length: 15; d_call: -; j_call: TRBJ2-7; v_call: TRBV27; clone_size: few; cdr3_nt: TGTGCCAGCAGTTTATGGCAGGGGACCTACTACGAGCAGTACTTC; cdr3_aa: CASSLWQGTYYEQYF
cdr3_length: 14; d_call: -; j_call: TRBJ1-5; v_call: TRBV23-1; clone_size: -; cdr3_nt: TGCGCCAATCCTCGGGGGAAAGGCAATCAGCCCCAGCATTTT; cdr3_aa: CANPRGKGNQPQHF
cdr3_length: 14; d_call: -; j_call: TRBJ2-2; v_call: TRBV7-6; clone_size: once; cdr3_nt: TGTGCCAGCAGCTTAAACACAGTTCGGGAGGAGCTGTTTTTT; cdr3_aa: CASSLNTVREELFF
cdr3_length: 12; d_call: -; j_call: TRBJ1-5; v_call: TRBV12-3/TRBV12-4; clone_size: -; cdr3_nt: TGTGCCAGCAGTGAACAGGGAGGGCCCCAGCATTTT; cdr3_aa: CASSEQGGPQHF
cdr3_length: 17; d_call: -; j_call: TRBJ1-3; v_call: TRBV7-3; clone_size: -; cdr3_nt: TGTGCCAGCGACTCCGGGACAAGGCCTCCCTCTGGAAACACCATATATTTT; cdr3_aa: CASDSGTRPPSGNTIYF
cdr3_length: 16; d_call: TRBD1; j_call: TRBJ1-4; v_call: TRBV6-5; clone_size: few; cdr3_nt: TGTGCCAGCAGTTCTAGGACAGGGACGACTAATGAAAAACTGTTTTTT; cdr3_aa: CASSSRTGTTNEKLFF
cdr3_length: 15; d_call: -; j_call: TRBJ1-5; v_call: TRBV6-2/TRBV6-3; clone_size: few; cdr3_nt: TGTGCCAGCTCTGAGGCGCTCTATAGCAATCAGCCCCAGCATTTT; cdr3_aa: CASSEALYSNQPQHF
cdr3_length: 15; d_call: -; j_call: TRBJ1-5; v_call: TRBV19; clone_size: few; cdr3_nt: TGTGCCAGTAGTACGGGGGGTAACAGCAATCAGCCCCAGCATTTT; cdr3_aa: CASSTGGNSNQPQHF
cdr3_length: 16; d_call: -; j_call: TRBJ1-4; v_call: TRBV15; clone_size: few; cdr3_nt: TGTGCCACCAGCAGAGATCGATGGGCTATCAATGAAAAACTGTTTTTT; cdr3_aa: CATSRDRWAINEKLFF
cdr3_length: 15; d_call: -; j_call: TRBJ2-2; v_call: TRBV28; clone_size: few; cdr3_nt: TGTGCCAGCAACCCCATGGACCAGAACACCGGGGAGCTGTTTTTT; cdr3_aa: CASNPMDQNTGELFF
cdr3_length: 14; d_call: -; j_call: TRBJ2-1; v_call: TRBV14; clone_size: few; cdr3_nt: TGTGCCAGCAGCCCGGCCAGCTCCTACAATGAGCAGTTCTTC; cdr3_aa: CASSPASSYNEQFF
cdr3_length: 16; d_call: -; j_call: TRBJ1-5; v_call: TRBV7-2; clone_size: many; cdr3_nt: TGTGCCAGCAGCCCCCGCTTAGGACCGAGCAATCAGCCCCAGCATTTT; cdr3_aa: CASSPRLGPSNQPQHF
cdr3_length: 16; d_call: -; j_call: TRBJ2-5; v_call: TRBV7-2; clone_size: few; cdr3_nt: TGTGCCAGCAGCCTCCGGACACCGGGTAACCAAGAGACCCAGTACTTC; cdr3_aa: CASSLRTPGNQETQYF
cdr3_length: 14; d_call: -; j_call: TRBJ2-7; v_call: TRBV27; clone_size: few; cdr3_nt: TGTGCCAGCACCCCGGCAGGGGCCTCCTACGAGCAGTACTTC; cdr3_aa: CASTPAGASYEQYF
cdr3_length: 14; d_call: -; j_call: TRBJ1-1; v_call: TRBV19; clone_size: few; cdr3_nt: TGTGCCAGTAGTCTCCAGGGCGGTTACACTGAAGCTTTCTTT; cdr3_aa: CASSLQGGYTEAFF
cdr3_length: 14; d_call: TRBD1; j_call: TRBJ2-1; v_call: TRBV27; clone_size: few; cdr3_nt: TGTGCCAGCAGACAGGGGGTGACCTACAATGAGCAGTTCTTC; cdr3_aa: CASRQGVTYNEQFF
cdr3_length: 13; d_call: -; j_call: TRBJ2-3; v_call: TRBV2; clone_size: -; cdr3_nt: TGTGCCAGCAGTGAAGGTCCGCCGGATACGCAGTATTTT; cdr3_aa: CASSEGPPDTQYF
cdr3_length: 14; d_call: TRBD2; j_call: TRBJ2-7; v_call: TRBV7-8; clone_size: many; cdr3_nt: TGTGCCAGCAGCCTGGGCCGGGGGGCCTACGAGCAGTACTTC; cdr3_aa: CASSLGRGAYEQYF
cdr3_length: 16; d_call: TRBD2; j_call: TRBJ2-1; v_call: TRBV4-1; clone_size: -; cdr3_nt: TGCGCCAGCAGCCAGTATCTAGCGGGGGATGGTAGTGAGCAGTTCTTC; cdr3_aa: CASSQYLAGDGSEQFF
cdr3_length: 14; d_call: TRBD1; j_call: TRBJ1-1; v_call: TRBV28; clone_size: -; cdr3_nt: TGTGCCAGCAGTTATACAGGGGCGAGGACTGAAGCTTTCTTT; cdr3_aa: CASSYTGARTEAFF
cdr3_length: 15; d_call: -; j_call: TRBJ2-5; v_call: TRBV7-9; clone_size: few; cdr3_nt: TGTGCCAGCAACCAAGCCGGACAGACGCAGGAGACCCAGTACTTC; cdr3_aa: CASNQAGQTQETQYF
cdr3_length: 13; d_call: -; j_call: TRBJ1-1; v_call: TRBV27; clone_size: few; cdr3_nt: TGTGCCAGCAGTTGGCAGATGAACACTGAAGCTTTCTTT; cdr3_aa: CASSWQMNTEAFF
cdr3_length: 15; d_call: TRBD1; j_call: TRBJ1-6; v_call: TRBV9; clone_size: few; cdr3_nt: TGTGCCAGCAGCGTCCGGGACAGAGGCCTCTCACCCCTCCACTTT; cdr3_aa: CASSVRDRGLSPLHF
cdr3_length: 15; d_call: -; j_call: TRBJ1-1; v_call: TRBV5-5; clone_size: few; cdr3_nt: TGTGCCAGCAGCCCTCCAGGGGTAGGGAACACTGAAGCTTTCTTT; cdr3_aa: CASSPPGVGNTEAFF
cdr3_length: 13; d_call: -; j_call: TRBJ1-1; v_call: TRBV12-3/TRBV12-4; clone_size: -; cdr3_nt: TGTGCCAGCAGTTTAGCCAGTGGCACTGAAGCTTTCTTT; cdr3_aa: CASSLASGTEAFF
cdr3_length: 15; d_call: -; j_call: TRBJ2-2; v_call: TRBV6-5; clone_size: few; cdr3_nt: TGTGCCAGCACCGTGACCAATCTTAACACCGGGGAGCTGTTTTTT; cdr3_aa: CASTVTNLNTGELFF
cdr3_length: 14; d_call: -; j_call: TRBJ1-2; v_call: TRBV12-3/TRBV12-4; clone_size: -; cdr3_nt: TGTGCCAGCAGTTTTACAGAGTCTAACTATGGCTACACCTTC; cdr3_aa: CASSFTESNYGYTF